This T cell receptor beta chain appears in the sequencing data of a study of beta chain features in type 1 diabetes. Across the study: Healthy donors resembled patients in age, gender and cell yields.

Of the isolated RNA, all was reverse transcribed, and so the sequenced material was expressed TCRB transcripts. Here immunoSEQ multiplex PCR was the method, and the copy in TCRdb shows in-frame clones only, minus some. Of around 400,000 clones listed, 10% to 15% are singletons. Central memory, naive, regulatory and stem cell-like memory CD4+ cells were sorted by CD45RO/CCR7/CD25/CD127/CD95/CD27. V trimming: 6 bases; J trimming: 7 bases; junction bases outside the gene matches: 9. Germline values: CDR1 SNHLY, CDR2 FYNNEI. This CDR3 spans 14 amino acids. Input material: naive CD4+ T cells from blood. The chain uses TRBV2 and TRBJ2-7; 10 bases map to TRBD2. The sequence derives from a man aged 18 to 35 in good health. In nucleotides, the CDR3 is TGTGCCAGCAGGGACCTAGCGGGAGTGGAAGAGCAGTACTTC. Protein sequence: CASRDLAGVEEQYF. The full variable domain, completed using reference TRBV2 and TRBJ2-7, is EPEVTQTPSHQVTQMGQEVILRCVPISNHLYFYWYRQILGQKVEFLVSFYNNEISEKSEIFDDQFSVERPDGSNFTLKIRSTKLEDSAMYFCASRDLAGVEEQYFGPGTRLTVT.